Below, 15 T cell receptor beta chains from the same sample are listed, as sequenced in a study of T-cell reconstitution after alpha-beta-depleted transplantation in children. Molecular barcoding with unique molecular identifiers was used for the TCRbeta library. TCRdb processed the PCR reads anew with MiXCR; each CDR3 protein has one entry. The sample has about 200,000 distinct CDR3 sequences; roughly 6.6% are singletons. The sample here was PBMCs, taken before TCRalphabeta/CD19-depleted stem cell transplant. These receptors were collected from a boy aged 2 to 10 with acute lymphoblastic leukemia, due to receive a stem cell transplant.

Concerning this clonotype: This may arise from a read error, as a much more abundant clone is one base away. The chain is built from TRBV7-2 and TRBJ2-3; D is unresolved. There are 14 residues in the CDR3. Germline lookup yields CDR1 SGHTA and CDR2 FQGNSA. Trimming shortened V by 4 bases and J by 3 bases, and 11 bases separated the two germline ends. CDR3 protein: CASSSRIGTDTQYF. The DNA for the CDR3 is TGTGCCAGCAGCTCCCGTATAGGTACAGATACGCAGTATTTT.

The J gene is TRBJ1-1, the V gene TRBV5-1; 8 bases fit TRBD1. The V gene end was trimmed by 4 bases and the J gene end by 1 base; junction bases not matched to a gene: 6. Germline-derived CDR1 and CDR2 are SGHRS and YFSETQ. The CDR3 runs to 15 residues. CDR3 nucleotides: TGCGCCAGCAGCCCTTGGCAGGGGGCGAACACTGAAGCTTTCTTT. It specifies CASSPWQGANTEAFF.

This clonotype was seen a few times. This rearrangement joins TRBV5-1 to TRBJ2-3; 10 positions match TRBD1. Germline loops: CDR1 SGHRS, CDR2 YFSETQ. V gave up 3 bases and J gave up 0 bases; unmatched junction bases: 7. CDR3 length equals 17 residues. In DNA, the CDR3 is TGCGCCAGCAGCTCCTTGACAGGGGGCAGGAGCACAGATACGCAGTATTTT. Amino acid sequence: CASSSLTGGRSTDTQYF.

This clonotype was recorded many times. This rearrangement joins TRBV18 to TRBJ1-4; no clear D. Germline V CDR1 and CDR2: KGHSH, LQKENI. This CDR3 has 13 residues. The V gene lost 9 bases and the J gene lost 0 bases, with 8 bases spanning the gap. CDR3 amino acids: CASAGATNEKLFF. The DNA of the CDR3 is TGTGCCAGTGCGGGTGCAACTAATGAAAAACTGTTTTTT.

This clonotype showed up many times. V gene TRBV5-1 combines with J gene TRBJ2-7, with 7 bases that match TRBD1. The germline V gene has CDR1 SGHRS and CDR2 YFSETQ. J gave up 3 bases and V 1 base, and 7 bases lay outside the gene matches. The CDR3 consists of 15 residues. For the CDR3, the DNA is TGCGCCAGCAGCTTGCGCCAACAGGGGAACTACGAGCAGTACTTC. As protein: CASSLRQQGNYEQYF. Full variable domain (remainder filled in from reference TRBV5-1 and TRBJ2-7): KAGVTQTPRYLIKTRGQQVTLSCSPISGHRSVSWYQQTPGQGLQFLFEYFSETQRNKGNFPGRFSGRQFSNSRSEMNVSTLELGDSALYLCASSLRQQGNYEQYFGPGTRLTVT.

There are many counts of this clonotype. The chain employs TRBV20-1 and TRBJ1-3; D remains ambiguous. Per the germline V gene, CDR1 is DFQATT and CDR2 is SNEGSKA (reference sequence). The CDR3 totals 15 residues. Trimming removed 0 bases from V and 0 bases from J, with 9 bases in between. CDR3 region: CSARDSGSSGNTIYF. The DNA for the CDR3 is TGCAGTGCTAGAGATTCCGGTTCCTCTGGAAACACCATATATTTT.

This clonotype was counted at least ten times. The J gene is TRBJ2-1, the V gene TRBV20-1, with a possible D match to TRBD2 (5 bases). V lost 6 bases and J 7 bases, leaving 22 bases between the germline ends. The length of the CDR3 is 15 residues. Germline V gives CDR1 DFQATT, CDR2 SNEGSKA (reference sequence). CDR3 nucleotide sequence: TGCAGTGCCGAACCAACTAGGAGGTACATGAATGAGCAGTTCTTC. As protein: CSAEPTRRYMNEQFF.

This clonotype came up many times. The chain has TRBV6-1 and TRBJ2-7; D is perhaps TRBD2 (5 bases). From germline, CDR1 is MNHNS and CDR2 SASEGT. V was pared by 5 bases and J by 2 bases, with 10 bases between. This CDR3 is 13 amino acids long. CDR3 DNA: TGTGCCAGCAGTCGGGAACTAGCCTACGAGCAGTACTTC. This sequence encodes CASSRELAYEQYF.

The sample holds a few counts of this clonotype. The chain joins TRBV7-9 to TRBJ2-1; weak D call: TRBD2 (5 bases). The CDR3 length is 14 residues. With 5 bases removed from V and 10 bases from J, the gap between germline ends came to 18 bases. In germline, CDR1 is SEHNR, CDR2 FQNEAQ (reference sequence). The CDR3 is CASSPAGSLREQFF. The CDR3 DNA reads TGTGCCAGCAGCCCGGCGGGCTCACTCAGGGAGCAGTTCTTC.

The chain combines TRBV18 with TRBJ2-1; possibly TRBD1 or TRBD2 for D (5 bases each). The CDR3 runs 13 residues. V gave up 3 bases and J gave up 14 bases, with 17 bases separating them. The germline CDR1 and CDR2 sequences are KGHSH and LQKENI. CDR3 nucleotide sequence: TGTGCCAGCTCACCCGAGGCATCAGGGAGAAAGTTCTTC. Amino acid sequence: CASSPEASGRKFF.

This clonotype occurred many times. V usage is TRBV11-2 and J usage is TRBJ2-7; 7 bases line up with TRBD1. Germline V gene sequence: CDR1 SGHAT, CDR2 FQNNGV. The CDR3 extends over 15 amino acids. Trimming removed 5 bases from V and 5 bases from J; junction bases left unmatched: 12. The CDR3: CASSRDRSTWDEQYF. CDR3 sequence (DNA): TGTGCCAGCAGCCGGGACAGATCCACTTGGGACGAGCAGTACTTC.

This clonotype showed up many times. V gene TRBV6-2 or TRBV6-3 combines with J gene TRBJ2-1; 8 bases are a match to TRBD2. Trimming removed 5 bases from V and 7 bases from J; junction bases left unmatched: 7. The CDR3 contains 14 residues. Germline assignment: CDR1 MNHEY and CDR2 SVGEGT. The CDR3 region has the DNA TGTGCCAGCAGTCCCCGCGGGGGGCGAAATGAGCAGTTCTTC. Its protein product is CASSPRGGRNEQFF.

This clonotype was picked up many times. The chain uses TRBV7-2 and TRBJ2-1; 7 bases align to TRBD1. The J segment lost 10 bases and the V segment lost 5 bases, leaving 14 bases of the junction unmatched. The CDR3 extends over 15 amino acids. Germline CDR1 is SGHTA and CDR2 is FQGNSA. CDR3 sequence (DNA): TGTGCCAGCAGCAAGCAGGGACAGCAGTCCGTAGAGCAGTTCTTC. Protein product: CASSKQGQQSVEQFF.

This clonotype appeared many times. The rearrangement uses TRBV28 and TRBJ2-7; the match to TRBD2 covers 7 bases. The trim removed 9 bases at V and 2 bases at J, leaving 13 bases unmatched. Germline loops: CDR1 MDHEN, CDR2 SYDVKM. This CDR3 spans 15 amino acids. The CDR3 sequence: CASFHLAELTYEQYF. As DNA, the CDR3 is TGTGCCAGTTTTCACCTAGCGGAACTCACCTACGAGCAGTACTTC.

Ten or more counts support this clonotype. The CDR3 loop reads CASSLEQGAFTEAFF. The DNA for the CDR3 is TGTGCCAGCAGTTTAGAACAGGGGGCGTTTACTGAAGCTTTCTTT. J is TRBJ1-1 and V is TRBV28; 9 nucleotides match TRBD1. The junction had 6 bases not matched to a gene; V was cut back by 2 bases and J by 5 bases. The CDR3 length is 15 residues. CDR1 and CDR2 (germline): MDHEN, SYDVKM.